This TCR beta chain was sequenced in a study of T cell responses to AZD1222 COVID-19 vaccine. Findings of the study overall: Donors were chiefly white British, with a greater number of females, and clonal diversity was perhaps underestimated.

Only in-frame clones appear in the TCRdb table, and some are missing; sequencing was by immunoSEQ multiplex PCR. This sample has some 140,000 clones, with roughly 90% found just once. A word on this clone: Its antigen is as yet unknown.

Germline V gene lookup returns CDR1 MNHNY and CDR2 SVGAGI (reference sequence). This CDR3 is built from 13 residues. V dropped 2 bases and J dropped 3 bases, with 6 bases sitting between them. The chain combines TRBV6-6 with TRBJ2-3; D not resolved. Sequences were derived from peripheral blood, sampled on day 0 of AZD1222 vaccination. The TCR originated in an adult in good health. The CDR3 DNA reads as TGTGCCAGCAGTTACAGGGAAACAGATACGCAGTATTTT. It codes for CASSYRETDTQYF.